This TCR beta chain stems from a study of a mutant IDH1 vaccine in newly diagnosed glioma. Study as a whole: Earlier therapy was either radiotherapy, temozolomide, or both, and most got both.

Germline-derived CDR1 and CDR2 are GTSNPN and SVGIG (reference sequence). Unmatched junction bases numbered 16, after V lost 3 bases and J lost 2 bases. CDR3 length: 19 residues. Only in-frame clones appear in the TCRdb table, and some are missing; sequencing was by immunoSEQ multiplex PCR. The sample lists tens of thousands of clones, 80% to 95% occurring once. Time point meaning: baseline, week 1 (first vaccination visit). Treatment noted: pre-vaccination baseline after standard-of-care therapy. Study conclusions and caveats: Seemingly, pseudoprogression had no relation to changes in the top peripheral T cell clonotypes.

Note on this clone: The antigen remains undetermined.

The origin of this receptor is a man aged 50 to 59 with glioma. The input for sequencing was PBMCs, taken from a glioma patient treated with radiotherapy, temozolomide or both. V gene TRBV30 combines with J gene TRBJ2-3; 11 nucleotides align to TRBD2. CDR3 sequence: CAWSVPGTSGIFFTDTQYF. CDR3 bases: TGTGCCTGGAGCGTTCCCGGGACTAGCGGCATTTTCTTCACAGATACGCAGTATTTT.